This is a list of T cell receptor beta chains from one sample in a study of blood T cell repertoires in COVID-19. Profiling relied on immunoSEQ multiplex PCR, and the TCRdb table lists in-frame clones only, not all of them. The sample records approximately 230,000 clones, roughly 83% being singletons. The sample taken for sequencing was peripheral blood. The receptors originated from a man older than 75 with acute or convalescent COVID-19. CDR3s include the opening cysteine and the closing phenylalanine or tryptophan. Each record gives: D gene, J gene, V gene, clone size, CDR3 protein, CDR3 DNA. D genes are given only for firm matches. A row's size may be missing; if present it is once, few, many or a size class.

D: -
J: TRBJ1-1
V: TRBV2
size: -
CDR3: CASSDRTMNTEAFF
DNA: TGTGCCAGCAGTGACCGGACAATGAACACTGAAGCTTTCTTT

D: TRBD1
J: TRBJ1-6
V: TRBV27
size: -
CDR3: CASSVGQGALKSYNSPLHF
DNA: TGTGCCAGCAGCGTTGGACAGGGGGCTTTAAAATCCTATAATTCACCCCTCCACTTT

D: TRBD1
J: TRBJ2-5
V: TRBV5-1
size: -
CDR3: CASSPWGDRGQETQYF
DNA: TGCGCCAGCAGCCCCTGGGGGGACAGGGGGCAAGAGACCCAGTACTTC

D: -
J: TRBJ2-1
V: TRBV9
size: -
CDR3: CASSAGLARTNEQFF
DNA: TGTGCCAGCAGCGCCGGGCTAGCGAGAACCAATGAGCAGTTCTTC

D: -
J: TRBJ2-3
V: TRBV10-3
size: -
CDR3: CAIGPQGTTLTDTQYF
DNA: TGTGCCATCGGACCACAGGGAACGACCCTCACAGATACGCAGTATTTT

D: -
J: TRBJ2-1
V: TRBV19
size: -
CDR3: CASSIDHPGSYNEQFF
DNA: TGTGCCAGTAGTATAGATCATCCGGGCTCCTACAATGAGCAGTTCTTC

D: -
J: TRBJ2-7
V: TRBV23-1
size: -
CDR3: CASRPRQIPIYEQYF
DNA: TGCGCCAGCAGGCCGCGACAGATACCTATCTACGAGCAGTACTTC

D: -
J: TRBJ1-1
V: TRBV15
size: -
CDR3: CATSRQYTEAFF
DNA: TGTGCCACCAGCCGTCAGTACACTGAAGCTTTCTTT

D: -
J: TRBJ1-3
V: TRBV3-1/TRBV3-2
size: -
CDR3: CASSRQVSTPNRGNTIYF
DNA: TGTGCCAGCAGCCGACAGGTCTCAACCCCCAACCGGGGAAACACCATATATTTT

D: TRBD1
J: TRBJ1-4
V: TRBV10-2
size: -
CDR3: CASRSTGVNEKLFF
DNA: TGCGCCAGCAGATCAACAGGGGTTAATGAAAAACTGTTTTTT

D: TRBD2
J: TRBJ2-2
V: TRBV3-1/TRBV3-2
size: -
CDR3: CASSLRIGLAGGPGTGELFF
DNA: TGTGCCAGCAGCCTCAGGATAGGACTAGCGGGGGGGCCGGGCACCGGGGAGCTGTTTTTT

D: TRBD1
J: TRBJ1-2
V: TRBV7-2
size: few
CDR3: CASSSRTGRVYGYTF
DNA: TGTGCCAGCAGCTCCCGGACAGGGAGGGTCTATGGCTACACCTTC

D: TRBD1
J: TRBJ2-4
V: TRBV6-5
size: few
CDR3: CASSPGQTAKNIQYF
DNA: TGTGCCAGCAGCCCGGGACAGACAGCCAAAAACATTCAGTACTTC

D: TRBD2
J: TRBJ2-6
V: TRBV5-1
size: once
CDR3: CASSLTGTSGGILSGANVLTF
DNA: TGCGCCAGCAGCCTCACCGGGACTAGCGGGGGGATACTCTCTGGGGCCAACGTCCTGACTTTC

D: -
J: TRBJ2-7
V: TRBV30
size: few
CDR3: CAWEQFPSSYEQYF
DNA: TGTGCCTGGGAACAGTTCCCGAGCTCCTACGAGCAGTACTTC

D: -
J: TRBJ2-7
V: TRBV24-1
size: -
CDR3: CATSDWVQGSEQYF
DNA: TGTGCCACCAGTGATTGGGTACAGGGAAGCGAGCAGTACTTC

D: TRBD1
J: TRBJ2-5
V: TRBV29-1
size: once
CDR3: CSVEMQGAMETQYF
DNA: TGCAGCGTTGAGATGCAGGGGGCGATGGAGACCCAGTACTTC

D: -
J: TRBJ1-6
V: TRBV3-1/TRBV3-2
size: -
CDR3: CASSQVAGNSPLHF
DNA: TGTGCCAGCAGCCAAGTTGCAGGTAATTCACCCCTCCACTTT

D: -
J: TRBJ1-1
V: TRBV28
size: once
CDR3: CASLSGGTEAFF
DNA: TGTGCCAGCCTAAGTGGAGGCACTGAAGCTTTCTTT

D: -
J: TRBJ2-7
V: TRBV6-1
size: few
CDR3: CASSERYRDEQYF
DNA: TGTGCCAGCAGTGAACGTTACAGGGACGAGCAGTACTTC

D: TRBD2
J: TRBJ2-1
V: TRBV19
size: -
CDR3: CASSMGLAEHNEQFF
DNA: TGTGCCAGTAGTATGGGCCTAGCGGAGCACAATGAGCAGTTCTTC

D: TRBD1
J: TRBJ1-4
V: TRBV7-9
size: -
CDR3: CASSLTGGNEKLFF
DNA: TGTGCCAGCAGCCTGACAGGGGGCAATGAAAAACTGTTTTTT

D: TRBD1
J: TRBJ1-1
V: TRBV3-1/TRBV3-2
size: -
CDR3: CASSQRYRGGAEAFF
DNA: TGTGCCAGCAGCCAAAGGTACAGGGGTGGGGCTGAAGCTTTCTTT

D: -
J: TRBJ1-6
V: TRBV7-2
size: -
CDR3: CASSSGFPPLHF
DNA: TGTGCCAGCAGTTCGGGGTTTCCACCCCTCCACTTT

D: TRBD1
J: TRBJ1-2
V: TRBV5-1
size: -
CDR3: CASSLETGSTRGGYTF
DNA: TGCGCCAGCAGCTTGGAGACAGGGTCAACCAGGGGGGGCTACACCTTC

D: -
J: TRBJ2-1
V: TRBV7-3
size: -
CDR3: CASSPSYNYNEQFF
DNA: TGTGCCAGCAGCCCCTCCTATAACTACAATGAGCAGTTCTTC

D: -
J: TRBJ1-2
V: TRBV18
size: -
CDR3: CASSGPWRGGYTF
DNA: TGTGCCAGCTCCGGGCCCTGGAGGGGTGGCTACACCTTC

D: TRBD1
J: TRBJ2-5
V: TRBV4-1
size: -
CDR3: CASSPPGQGQMTQYF
DNA: TGCGCCAGCAGCCCACCGGGACAGGGCCAGATGACCCAGTACTTC

D: -
J: TRBJ1-6
V: TRBV28
size: -
CDR3: CASSLAGFNSPLHF
DNA: TGTGCCAGCAGTTTGGCGGGTTTCAATTCACCCCTCCACTTT

D: TRBD1
J: TRBJ2-6
V: TRBV15
size: -
CDR3: CATSRGDPGQGANVLTF
DNA: TGTGCCACCAGCAGGGGAGATCCGGGACAGGGGGCCAACGTCCTGACTTTC

D: TRBD2
J: TRBJ2-3
V: TRBV10-1
size: once
CDR3: CASSEELAGYTDTQYF
DNA: TGCGCCAGCAGTGAGGAACTAGCGGGCTACACAGATACGCAGTATTTT

D: TRBD2
J: TRBJ2-3
V: TRBV27
size: -
CDR3: CASSFELAGGRHTQYF
DNA: TGTGCCAGCAGTTTCGAACTAGCGGGGGGTAGACATACGCAGTATTTT

D: -
J: TRBJ1-2
V: TRBV28
size: -
CDR3: CASRARGSGYTF
DNA: TGTGCCAGCAGAGCACGGGGTAGTGGCTACACCTTC

D: -
J: TRBJ2-7
V: TRBV3-1/TRBV3-2
size: -
CDR3: CASSQKGGTYEQYF
DNA: TGTGCCAGCAGCCAAAAGGGGGGGACCTACGAGCAGTACTTC

D: -
J: TRBJ1-2
V: TRBV24-1
size: few
CDR3: CATSAPLGHGYTF
DNA: TGTGCCACCAGTGCCCCCCTTGGGCATGGCTACACCTTC

D: TRBD1
J: TRBJ2-7
V: TRBV27
size: -
CDR3: CASSLSVFRDRGEQYF
DNA: TGTGCCAGCAGTTTATCTGTTTTCAGGGACAGGGGCGAGCAGTACTTC

D: TRBD1
J: TRBJ2-7
V: TRBV24-1
size: -
CDR3: CATSLGQGQYEQYF
DNA: TGTGCCACCAGTCTGGGACAGGGACAGTACGAGCAGTACTTC

D: -
J: TRBJ2-7
V: TRBV9
size: few
CDR3: CASSVDPGSSYEQYF
DNA: TGTGCCAGCAGCGTAGATCCAGGAAGCTCCTACGAGCAGTACTTC

D: -
J: TRBJ1-1
V: TRBV18
size: -
CDR3: CASSKANGGMNTEAFF
DNA: TGTGCCAGCTCAAAGGCGAACGGCGGAATGAACACTGAAGCTTTCTTT